Shown below are 27 T cell receptor beta chains from a single sample sequenced in a study of cytomegalovirus exposure and HLA in healthy donors. It was with 60 Vbeta and 13 Jbeta primers that the PCR ran. Libraries were prepared by immunoSEQ multiplex PCR; TCRdb keeps only in-frame clonotypes and omits some of them. Among around 150,000 clones listed, roughly 80% were seen once. Sequenced sample: PBMCs. Source of these receptors: a woman under 40 in good health and CMV-seropositive.

The V gene is TRBV5-1, the J gene TRBJ2-7; D is perhaps TRBD2 (5 bases). The V gene lost 3 bases and the J gene lost 4 bases, with 17 bases spanning the gap. Germline V CDR1 and CDR2: SGHRS, YFSETQ. There are 15 residues in the CDR3. Written as DNA, the CDR3 is TGCGCCAGCAGCTCCGGGTCCTCGCGAGGGTACGAGCAGTACTTC. Its protein is CASSSGSSRGYEQYF.

This chain links TRBV7-7 with TRBJ2-5; TRBD2 matches at 7 bases. Trimming at V came to 4 bases and at J to 4 bases, leaving 12 bases not matched to a gene. This CDR3 is 16 amino acids long. Germline CDR1 and CDR2: SSHAT and FNYEAQ (reference sequence). The CDR3 sequence is CASSSTPGGGLETQYF. The CDR3 DNA sequence: TGTGCCAGCAGCTCCACCCCGGGAGGCGGGTTAGAGACCCAGTACTTC. The complete variable domain, with remaining parts taken from reference TRBV7-7 and TRBJ2-5, reads GAGVSQSPRYKVTKRGQDVTLRCDPISSHATLYWYQQALGQGPEFLTYFNYEAQPDKSGLPSDRFSAERPEGSISTLTIQRTEQRDSAMYRCASSSTPGGGLETQYFGPGTRLLVL.

This clone showed up just once. V usage is TRBV23-1 and J usage is TRBJ2-5; 7 bases agree with TRBD1. TRBV23-1 is reported as an ORF; its role is uncertain. The CDR3 is 16 amino acids. The V gene end was trimmed by 4 bases and the J gene end by 0 bases; junction bases not matched to a gene: 8. The CDR3 region is CASSPAGTAYQETQYF. The CDR3 bases are TGCGCCAGCAGTCCGGCCGGGACAGCCTACCAAGAGACCCAGTACTTC.

V and J are TRBV6-6 and TRBJ1-2; 10 bases are shared with TRBD1. The CDR3 length is 15 residues. CDR1 and CDR2 from the germline V gene are MNHNY and SVGAGI (reference sequence). V trimming: 6 bases; J trimming: 0 bases; junction bases outside the gene matches: 4. This chain's CDR3 is CASSPGTGANYGYTF. The CDR3 region has the DNA TGTGCCAGCAGCCCCGGGACAGGGGCTAACTATGGCTACACCTTC.

V is TRBV10-2 and J is TRBJ2-3; 13 bases fit TRBD2. Germline assignment: CDR1 WSHSY and CDR2 SAAADI. The junction had 17 bases not matched to a gene; V was cut back by 7 bases and J by 13 bases. The CDR3 consists of 16 residues. CDR3 nucleotide sequence: TGCGCCAGCACTTTGGGCCGGACTAGCGGGGGCCCTGATAAGTATTTT. Amino acid sequence: CASTLGRTSGGPDKYF.

The chain carries TRBV2 and TRBJ2-7; TRBD1 matches at 7 bases. CDR3 size: 14 residues. The V gene's germline CDR1 is SNHLY and CDR2 FYNNEI. Trimming at V came to 8 bases and at J to 5 bases, leaving 12 bases not matched to a gene. CDR3 DNA sequence: TGTGCCAGCCAGAGGGGACAGCATCTCCACGAGCAGTACTTC. This sequence encodes CASQRGQHLHEQYF.

V is TRBV4-2 and J is TRBJ1-6; TRBD1 might be the D (6 bases). Trimming took off 0 bases at V and 8 bases at J, with 14 bases between the two ends. The CDR3 extends over 16 amino acids. In germline, CDR1 is LGHNA, CDR2 YNFKEQ. In DNA form, the CDR3 reads TGTGCCAGCAGCCAAGACACGGACAGCCTTTATTCACCCCTCCACTTT. Translating it yields CASSQDTDSLYSPLHF.

This chain connects TRBV5-1 to TRBJ2-7, with 8 bases identical to TRBD1. V shed 8 bases, J shed 6 bases, and the junction held 16 bases outside the gene matches. Germline CDR1 and CDR2: SGHRS and YFSETQ. The CDR3 spans 15 residues. CDR3 sequence (DNA): TGCGCCAGTTCACCCTCAGGGGGCGTTAGTGTCGAGCAGTACTTC. This translates into CASSPSGGVSVEQYF.

The chain has TRBV4-2 and TRBJ1-1; no reliable D call. V was clipped by 0 bases and J by 6 bases, with 17 bases between them. Germline V CDR1 and CDR2: LGHNA, YNFKEQ. The CDR3 consists of 16 residues. The CDR3 region has the DNA TGTGCCAGCAGCCAAGATTCGGGGAATGACTGGTCTGAAGCTTTCTTT. Residues: CASSQDSGNDWSEAFF.

V gene TRBV21-1 combines with J gene TRBJ2-7; the table names TRBD1, a call not compared with the DNA. TRBV21-1 is annotated as a pseudogene. The CDR3 extends over 15 amino acids. The CDR3 region is CASSKADRDSYEQYF. CDR3 nucleotide sequence: TGTGCCAGCAGCAAAGCGGACAGGGACTCCTACGAGCAGTACTTC.

This sequence joins TRBV9 and TRBJ2-3; possibly TRBD1 for D (6 bases). The CDR3 loop spans 15 amino acids. In germline, CDR1 is SGDLS, CDR2 YYNGEE. V dropped 0 bases and J dropped 2 bases, with 10 bases sitting between them. The CDR3 loop reads CASSVEQGYTDTQYF. CDR3 DNA: TGTGCCAGCAGCGTAGAGCAGGGGTACACAGATACGCAGTATTTT.

This chain connects TRBV6-1 to TRBJ2-7; perhaps TRBD1 as D (5 bases). Deletions cut 8 bases from V and 3 bases from J, with 11 bases between. CDR1 is MNHNS and CDR2 is SASEGT in the germline V gene. The CDR3 totals 12 residues. CDR3 in DNA: TGTGCCAGCTCCGGACAACACTACGAGCAGTACTTC. Translation: CASSGQHYEQYF.

This chain joins TRBV4-3 and TRBJ1-2; D is undetermined. V dropped 0 bases and J dropped 0 bases, with 5 bases sitting between them. There are 14 residues in the CDR3. CDR1 is LGHNA and CDR2 is YSLEER in the germline V gene. CDR3 loop: CASSQDAANYGYTF. The CDR3 DNA reads TGCGCCAGCAGCCAAGATGCAGCTAACTATGGCTACACCTTC.

The J gene is TRBJ2-3, the V gene TRBV9; the match to TRBD2 covers 11 bases. CDR1 SGDLS and CDR2 YYNGEE come from the germline V gene. J was trimmed by 4 bases and V by 5 bases; bases with no gene match: 6. The CDR3 is 15 residues long. The DNA for the CDR3 is TGTGCCAGCAGTCGTAGCGGGGGGGGGCCAGATACGCAGTATTTT. Translated: CASSRSGGGPDTQYF.

V is TRBV6-5 and J is TRBJ1-5, with D unresolved. V was clipped by 5 bases and J by 3 bases, with 11 bases between them. The CDR3 is 14 amino acids. Germline values: CDR1 MNHEY, CDR2 SVGAGI. CDR3 sequence reads: CASSGSRVNQPQHF. The CDR3 nucleotides read TGTGCCAGCAGTGGCTCGAGGGTCAATCAGCCCCAGCATTTT.

The CDR3 nucleotides are TGTGCCTGGAGTTTAAAGGGACTAGCGGACGAGACCCAGTACTTC. Translating gives CAWSLKGLADETQYF. The chain carries TRBV30 and TRBJ2-5; 11 bases are shared with TRBD2. The V gene's germline CDR1 is GTSNPN and CDR2 SVGIG (reference sequence). V lost 2 bases to trimming and J lost 5 bases; unmatched junction nucleotides: 7. This CDR3 is built from 15 residues.

CDR3 nucleotide sequence: TGTGCCATCAGTGACGGACAGCTATTTCGGCAGCCCCAGCATTTT. Protein sequence: CAISDGQLFRQPQHF. The genes are TRBV10-3 and TRBJ1-5; possibly TRBD1 for D (6 bases). The CDR3 covers 15 residues. CDR1 ENHRY and CDR2 SYGVKD come from the germline V gene. Trimming took 3 bases from V and 7 from J, leaving 16 bases between them.

This clone was seen a few times. The J gene is TRBJ1-1, the V gene TRBV9; 10 positions agree with TRBD1. Per germline, CDR1 SGDLS and CDR2 YYNGEE. The CDR3 spans 14 residues. Trimming cost V 4 bases and J 4 bases; bases outside gene matches: 4. CDR3 DNA sequence: TGTGCCAGCAGCCCTTGGACAGGGGGCACTGAAGCTTTCTTT. Translation: CASSPWTGGTEAFF.

V is TRBV7-9 and J is TRBJ1-2, with 10 bases matching TRBD1. J gave up 1 base and V 5 bases, and 4 bases lay outside the gene matches. Germline loops: CDR1 SEHNR, CDR2 FQNEAQ (reference sequence). The CDR3 consists of 15 residues. The CDR3 DNA sequence: TGTGCCAGCAGCGAGGGACAGGGGCGTAACTATGGCTACACCTTC. This codes for CASSEGQGRNYGYTF.

V is TRBV11-3 and J is TRBJ1-2, with a tentative D call TRBD1 (6 bases). Germline lookup yields CDR1 SGHNT and CDR2 YENEEA. Trimming stripped 0 bases from V and 2 bases from J, with 16 bases between. The CDR3 sequence is 17 residues long. The CDR3 DNA follows: TGTGCCAGCAGCTTAGATTCCGGACAGCTGCGAAACTATGGCTACACCTTC. As protein: CASSLDSGQLRNYGYTF.

The genes are TRBV5-1 and TRBJ1-5; D unclear. In germline, CDR1 is SGHRS, CDR2 YFSETQ. The germline V and J ends were trimmed by 0 bases and 2 bases, with 12 bases remaining between them. CDR3 size: 16 residues. DNA for the CDR3: TGCGCCAGCAGCTTGGGCGGCCCCGGCGGCAATCAGCCCCAGCATTTT. It yields the protein CASSLGGPGGNQPQHF.

The chain uses TRBV25-1 and TRBJ2-4; D may be TRBD2 (5 bases). V was clipped by 6 bases and J by 13 bases, with 22 bases between them. The CDR3 extends over 14 amino acids. CDR1 MGHDK and CDR2 SYGVNS come from the germline V gene. The CDR3 DNA follows: TGTGCCAGCAGGATGGAAGGACTCTCCACCTTGCAGTACTTC. Translating gives CASRMEGLSTLQYF.

Written as DNA, the CDR3 is TGTGCCAGCAGCGCCCAGAGGGCTCGCGGCACAGATACGCAGTATTTT. Its protein is CASSAQRARGTDTQYF. The rearrangement joins TRBV9 to TRBJ2-3; tentative D call: TRBD2 (5 bases). Germline loops: CDR1 SGDLS, CDR2 YYNGEE. This CDR3 is 16 amino acids long. V lost 3 bases and J 1 base, leaving 15 bases between the germline ends.

In DNA, the CDR3 is TGTGCTAGTGGTTTGGTACCGTTTTCGATGGGCAGTAGAACCTACGAGCAGTACTTC. This gives the protein CASGLVPFSMGSRTYEQYF. The chain has TRBV12-5 and TRBJ2-7; D is unresolved. This CDR3 comprises 19 residues. Trimming pared 0 bases from V and 2 bases from J, leaving 23 bases between. The germline V gene encodes CDR1 LGHNT and CDR2 FRNRAP.

In DNA, the CDR3 is TGTGCCAGCAGTGAAGGGACATATGGCTACACCTTC. Translation: CASSEGTYGYTF. This rearrangement joins TRBV6-1 to TRBJ1-2, with D tentatively TRBD1 (5 bases). The germline V gene encodes CDR1 MNHNS and CDR2 SASEGT. The CDR3 has 12 amino acids. V shed 1 base and J shed 5 bases, with 5 bases lying between them.

V usage is TRBV4-1 and J usage is TRBJ2-7; D gene ambiguous. Per the germline V gene, CDR1 is MGHRA and CDR2 is YSYEKL. This CDR3 contains 15 residues. Trimming pared 8 bases from V and 0 bases from J, leaving 17 bases between. Here the CDR3 reads CASRDPRKISYEQYF. CDR3 DNA sequence: TGCGCCAGCCGAGATCCTAGAAAGATCTCCTACGAGCAGTACTTC.

V is TRBV5-4 and J is TRBJ2-3; D is uncertain. This CDR3 is 12 amino acids long. The germline V and J ends were trimmed by 0 bases and 3 bases, with 2 bases remaining between them. Germline CDR1 is SGHNT and CDR2 is YYREEE (reference sequence). DNA for the CDR3: TGTGCCAGCAGCTTGGCGACAGATACGCAGTATTTT. Its translation: CASSLATDTQYF.